This T cell receptor (beta chain) was sequenced during a study of T cell responses to AZD1222 COVID-19 vaccine. Sequencing was performed with immunoSEQ multiplex PCR; in TCRdb, only in-frame clones are kept and a portion is missing. The sample lists tens of thousands of clones; roughly 75% were seen once. V lost 5 bases, J lost 7 bases, and 12 bases lay in between. The CDR3 length is 13 residues. Germline CDR1 SGHTA, CDR2 FQGNSA. This clone was picked up a small number of times. This specimen was peripheral blood, taken 28 days after the second dose of the MenACWY control vaccine. The chain links TRBV7-2 to TRBJ1-5; D remains ambiguous. This receptor was obtained from an adult who received the MenACWY meningococcal vaccine as a control. In DNA, the CDR3 is TGTGCCAGCAGCAACCCCGGGAACCAGCCCCAGCATTTT. Protein product: CASSNPGNQPQHF.